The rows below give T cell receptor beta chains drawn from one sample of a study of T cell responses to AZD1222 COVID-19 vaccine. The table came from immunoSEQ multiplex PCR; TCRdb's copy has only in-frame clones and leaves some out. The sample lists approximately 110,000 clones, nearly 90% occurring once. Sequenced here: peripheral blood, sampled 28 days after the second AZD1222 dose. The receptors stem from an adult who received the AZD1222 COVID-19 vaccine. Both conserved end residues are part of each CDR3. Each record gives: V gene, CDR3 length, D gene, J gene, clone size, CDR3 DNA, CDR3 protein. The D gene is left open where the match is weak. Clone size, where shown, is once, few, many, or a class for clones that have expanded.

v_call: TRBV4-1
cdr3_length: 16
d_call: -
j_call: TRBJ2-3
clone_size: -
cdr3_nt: TGCGCCAGCAGCCAAGATAAAGCGGCTAGCACAGATACGCAGTATTTT
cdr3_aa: CASSQDKAASTDTQYF

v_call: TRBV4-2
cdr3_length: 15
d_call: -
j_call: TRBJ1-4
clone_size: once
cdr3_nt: TGTGCCAGCAGCCAAGAAAGAACGGTCGTCGGGCAACTGTTTTTT
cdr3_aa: CASSQERTVVGQLFF

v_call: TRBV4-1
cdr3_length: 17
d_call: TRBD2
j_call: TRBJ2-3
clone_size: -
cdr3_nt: TGCGCCAGCAGCCATCCCCTTGGCAAAGGGACTAGCTACTCTTGCTATTTT
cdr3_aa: CASSHPLGKGTSYSCYF

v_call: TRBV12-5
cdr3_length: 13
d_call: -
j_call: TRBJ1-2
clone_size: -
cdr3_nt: TGTGCTAGTAGCCTACCTACTGGCTATGGCTACACCTTC
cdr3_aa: CASSLPTGYGYTF

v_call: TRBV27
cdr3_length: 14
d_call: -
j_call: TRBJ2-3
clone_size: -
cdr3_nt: TGTGCCAGCAGTTTTCGGGGGCTCCTAGATACGCAGTATTTT
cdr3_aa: CASSFRGLLDTQYF

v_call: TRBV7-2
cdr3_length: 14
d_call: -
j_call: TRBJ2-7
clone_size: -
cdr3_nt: TGTGCCAGCAGCTTAGAGGCAGGGCCCTACGAGCAGTACTTC
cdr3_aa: CASSLEAGPYEQYF

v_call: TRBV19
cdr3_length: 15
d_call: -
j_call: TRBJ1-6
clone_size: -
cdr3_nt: TGTGCCAGTAGTATCCAGGGAACCTATAATTCACCCCTCCACTTT
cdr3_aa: CASSIQGTYNSPLHF

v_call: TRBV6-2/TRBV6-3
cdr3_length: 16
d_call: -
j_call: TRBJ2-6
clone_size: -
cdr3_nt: TGTGCCAGCAGTTCGGTTCTTCCGTCTGGGGCCAACGTCCTGACTTTC
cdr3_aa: CASSSVLPSGANVLTF

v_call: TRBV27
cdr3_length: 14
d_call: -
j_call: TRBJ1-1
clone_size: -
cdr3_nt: TGTGCCAGCAGTTTACAGGGGCAGAACACTGAAGCTTTCTTT
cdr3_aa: CASSLQGQNTEAFF

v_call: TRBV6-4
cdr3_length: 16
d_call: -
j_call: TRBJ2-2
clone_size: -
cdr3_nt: TGTGCCAGCAGTCCTGTTGGTAGGGAGAACACCGGGGAGCTGTTTTTT
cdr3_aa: CASSPVGRENTGELFF

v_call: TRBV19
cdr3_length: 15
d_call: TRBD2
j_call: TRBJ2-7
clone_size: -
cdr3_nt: TGTGCCAGTAGGAAAACTAGCGGGAGTTCCTACGAGCAGTACTTC
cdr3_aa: CASRKTSGSSYEQYF

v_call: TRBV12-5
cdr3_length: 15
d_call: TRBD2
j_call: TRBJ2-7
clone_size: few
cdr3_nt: TGTGCTAGTGGGTTGGCGGGAGGCCCTCCTTACGAGCAGTACTTC
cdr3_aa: CASGLAGGPPYEQYF

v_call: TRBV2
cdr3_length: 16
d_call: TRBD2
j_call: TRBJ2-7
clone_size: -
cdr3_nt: TGTGCCAGCATAGGGCTTAAGCGGGAGAAATTCTACGAGCAGTACTTC
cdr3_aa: CASIGLKREKFYEQYF

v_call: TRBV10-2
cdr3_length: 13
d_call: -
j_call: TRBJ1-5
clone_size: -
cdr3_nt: TGCGCCAGCAGTTTTAGATCAAGTCAGCCCCAGCATTTT
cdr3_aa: CASSFRSSQPQHF

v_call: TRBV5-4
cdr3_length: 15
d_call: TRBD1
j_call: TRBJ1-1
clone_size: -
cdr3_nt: TGTGCCAGCAGCATTAAGCTCAGGGGGCGCACTGAAGCTTTCTTT
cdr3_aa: CASSIKLRGRTEAFF

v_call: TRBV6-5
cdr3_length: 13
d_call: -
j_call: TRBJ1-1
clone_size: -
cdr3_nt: TGTGCCAGCAGCAAGACAGGATACACTGAAGCTTTCTTT
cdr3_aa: CASSKTGYTEAFF

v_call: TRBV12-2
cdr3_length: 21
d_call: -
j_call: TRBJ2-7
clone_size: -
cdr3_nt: TGTGCAAGTCGCTTACCGCCCGGCAGACTAGCGGGTGGGGTAGGGGGTTACGAGCAGTACTTC
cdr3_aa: CASRLPPGRLAGGVGGYEQYF

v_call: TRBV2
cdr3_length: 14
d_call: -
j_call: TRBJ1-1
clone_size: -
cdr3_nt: TGTGCCAGCAGGCCCCAGGGCCGAGGGACTGAAGCTTTCTTT
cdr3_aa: CASRPQGRGTEAFF

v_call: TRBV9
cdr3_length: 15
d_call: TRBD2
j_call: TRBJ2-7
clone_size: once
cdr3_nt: TGTGCCAGCAGCGCCGGACTAGCAGGGATCTACGAGCAGTACTTC
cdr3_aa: CASSAGLAGIYEQYF

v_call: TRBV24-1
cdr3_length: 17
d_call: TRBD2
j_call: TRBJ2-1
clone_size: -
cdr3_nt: TGTGCCACCAGTGATTCCGGGACTAGCGGGAGGCGATATGAGCAGTTCTTC
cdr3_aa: CATSDSGTSGRRYEQFF

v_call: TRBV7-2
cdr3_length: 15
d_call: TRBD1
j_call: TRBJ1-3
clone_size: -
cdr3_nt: TGTGCCAGCAGCCCCCGGGACAGGGTCGGAAACACCATATATTTT
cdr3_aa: CASSPRDRVGNTIYF

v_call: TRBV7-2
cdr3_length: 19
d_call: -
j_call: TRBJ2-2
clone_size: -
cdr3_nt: TGTGCCAGCAGCTTATATCTCTTTCATAGGGGGTCGAACACCGGGGAGCTGTTTTTT
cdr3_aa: CASSLYLFHRGSNTGELFF

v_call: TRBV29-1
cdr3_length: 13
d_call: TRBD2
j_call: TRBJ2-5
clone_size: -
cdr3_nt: TGCAGCGTCGGGGGGGCTAGCGGGACGGCCCAGTACTTC
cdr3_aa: CSVGGASGTAQYF

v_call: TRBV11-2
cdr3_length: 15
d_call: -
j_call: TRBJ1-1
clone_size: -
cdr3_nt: TGTGCCAGCAGCTTAGCTGGGACGGATAACACTGAAGCTTTCTTT
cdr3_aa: CASSLAGTDNTEAFF

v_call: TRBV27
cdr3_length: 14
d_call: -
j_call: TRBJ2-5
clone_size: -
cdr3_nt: TGTGCCAGCAGTGAGAGACAGAGCCAAGAGACCCAGTACTTC
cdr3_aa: CASSERQSQETQYF

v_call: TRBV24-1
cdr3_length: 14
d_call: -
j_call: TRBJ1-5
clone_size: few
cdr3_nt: TGTGCCACCAGTGACAAAAAAGGGTTTCAGCCCCAGCATTTT
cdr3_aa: CATSDKKGFQPQHF

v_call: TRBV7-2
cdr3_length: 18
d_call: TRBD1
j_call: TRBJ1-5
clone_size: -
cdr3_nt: TGTGCCAGCAGCTTATGGGGGACAGGGGGAAATAGCAATCAGCCCCAGCATTTT
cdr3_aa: CASSLWGTGGNSNQPQHF

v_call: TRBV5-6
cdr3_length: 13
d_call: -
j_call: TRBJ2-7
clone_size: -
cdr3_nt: TGTGCCACTGCGTGGGCCAGGGACGGCGAGCAGTACTTC
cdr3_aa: CATAWARDGEQYF

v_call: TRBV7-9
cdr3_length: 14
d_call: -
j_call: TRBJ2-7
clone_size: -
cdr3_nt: TGTGCCAGCAGCTCCCGAGGGAGCTCCTACGAGCAGTACTTC
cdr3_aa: CASSSRGSSYEQYF

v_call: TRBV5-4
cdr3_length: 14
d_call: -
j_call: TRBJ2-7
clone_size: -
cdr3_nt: TGTGCCAGCAGCCTTCGAGGACGGATCTACGAGCAGTACTTC
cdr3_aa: CASSLRGRIYEQYF

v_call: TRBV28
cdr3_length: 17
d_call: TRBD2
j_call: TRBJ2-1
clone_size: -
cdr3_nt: TGTGCCAGCAGTTTAGGCGGGACTAGCGGGAACCTCAATGAGCAGTTCTTC
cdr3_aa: CASSLGGTSGNLNEQFF

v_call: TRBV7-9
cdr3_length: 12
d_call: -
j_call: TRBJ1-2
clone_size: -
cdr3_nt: TGTGCCAGCAGCTTAGTTGGGTATGGCTACACCTTC
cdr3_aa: CASSLVGYGYTF

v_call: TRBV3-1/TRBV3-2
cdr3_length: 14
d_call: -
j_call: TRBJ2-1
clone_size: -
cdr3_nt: TGTGCCAGCACCGGGGGCAAGGTTATCGATGAGCAGTTCTTC
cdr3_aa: CASTGGKVIDEQFF

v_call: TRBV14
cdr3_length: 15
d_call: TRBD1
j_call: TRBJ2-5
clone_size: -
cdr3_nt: TGTGCCAGCTCTCCGGGGACAGGGGGCCTCGAGACCCAGTACTTC
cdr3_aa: CASSPGTGGLETQYF

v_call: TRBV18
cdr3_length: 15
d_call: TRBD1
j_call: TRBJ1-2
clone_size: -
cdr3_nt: TGTGCCAGCTCACCCGGACAGGGGCTAGCCTATGGCTACACCTTC
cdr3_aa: CASSPGQGLAYGYTF

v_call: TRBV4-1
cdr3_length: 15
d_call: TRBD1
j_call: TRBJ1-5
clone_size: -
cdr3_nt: TGCGCCAGCAGCCAAGGACAGGGGATCAGTCAGCCCCAGCATTTT
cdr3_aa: CASSQGQGISQPQHF

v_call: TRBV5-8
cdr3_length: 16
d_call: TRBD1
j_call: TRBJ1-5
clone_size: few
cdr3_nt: TGTGCCAGCAGCTTGGGCCGGGACAGGGGATATCAGCCCCAGCATTTT
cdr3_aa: CASSLGRDRGYQPQHF

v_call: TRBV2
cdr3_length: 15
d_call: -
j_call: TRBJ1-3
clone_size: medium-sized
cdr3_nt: TGTGCCAGCAGCGCCTTGGGGGGACCTGGAAACACCATATATTTT
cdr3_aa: CASSALGGPGNTIYF

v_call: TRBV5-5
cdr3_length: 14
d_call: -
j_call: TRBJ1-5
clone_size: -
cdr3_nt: TGTGCCAGCAGCTTGTCCAGGGTAGAACAGCCCCAGCATTTT
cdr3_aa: CASSLSRVEQPQHF

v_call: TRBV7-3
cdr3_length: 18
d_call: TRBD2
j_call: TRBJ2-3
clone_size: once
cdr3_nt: TGTGCCAGCAGCTTAATTCCCCTGGGGGGGACTAGCACAGATACGCAGTATTTT
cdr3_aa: CASSLIPLGGTSTDTQYF

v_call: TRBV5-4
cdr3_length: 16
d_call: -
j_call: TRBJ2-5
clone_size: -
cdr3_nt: TGTGCCAGCAGCTTGGTGGCTAGTGACGCGGTACAGACCCAGTACTTC
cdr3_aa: CASSLVASDAVQTQYF